This section outlines one TCR beta chain sequence together with its context. The assay was immunoSEQ multiplex PCR, and TCRdb's table has in-frame clones only and misses some. The top ten hold roughly a tenth of the sample, which has around 26,000 clones, about 79% seen once. The data derive from a study of STAT5B mutations in CD4+ large granular lymphocyte leukemia. Germline CDR1 reads WSHSY; CDR2 reads SAAADI. The CDR3 contains 14 residues. Trimming pared 3 bases from V and 7 bases from J, leaving 15 bases between. The chain combines TRBV10-2 with TRBJ1-2; maybe TRBD1 (5 bases). The sample comprised CD4+ T cells from blood buffy coats. The TCR was taken from a human donor in good health. The CDR3 bases are TGCGCCAGCAGTGATTTCAGAGGGGCGGCTGGCTACACCTTC. Translating it yields CASSDFRGAAGYTF.